These 19 T cell receptor beta chains share one sample of origin, sequenced in a study of regulatory T cells in long-lasting Graves disease. Researchers made TCR beta libraries by using iRepertoire HTBI primers and running Arm-PCR on CDR3 regions. TCRdb processed the multiplex PCR reads anew with MiXCR; each CDR3 protein has one entry. The sample yields about 400,000 distinct CDR3 sequences, about 16% seen once. The time point denotes: newly diagnosed GD, antithyroid drugs for less than 3 months. Extracted PBMC RNA gave rise to the TCR library. These sequences were also reported in another study, on T cells in Graves' hyperthyroidism and ophthalmopathy.

Sequenced material: peripheral blood mononuclear cells (PBMCs), taken at new diagnosis, from a patient treated with antithyroid drugs. The receptors here all came from a woman aged 18 to 35 with Graves disease.

The chain links TRBV6-1 to TRBJ1-1; D remains ambiguous. CDR3 length: 11 amino acids. V was trimmed by 10 bases and J by 1 base, leaving 7 bases between them. Looked up from germline, CDR1 is MNHNS and CDR2 is SASEGT. The CDR3 loop is CATGKNTEAFF. Here the CDR3 DNA reads TGTGCCACCGGGAAGAACACTGAAGCTTTCTTT.

This chain links TRBV5-1 with TRBJ2-1; 11 bases fit TRBD2. From germline, CDR1 is SGHRS and CDR2 YFSETQ. Trimming cost V 4 bases and J 4 bases; bases outside gene matches: 13. The length of the CDR3 is 18 residues. This CDR3 is CASSSQGTSGQSYNEQFF. As DNA, the CDR3 is TGCGCCAGCAGCAGCCAAGGGACTAGCGGACAGTCATACAATGAGCAGTTCTTC.

This clonotype showed up just a few times. V usage is TRBV7-8 and J usage is TRBJ1-4; D possibly corresponds to TRBD1 (5 bases). The CDR3 spans 15 residues. Trimming took off 5 bases at V and 6 bases at J, with 16 bases between the two ends. Germline V CDR1 and CDR2: SGHVS, FQNEAQ. The CDR3 is CASSLVPGRDEKLFF. The CDR3 DNA reads TGTGCCAGCAGCCTCGTCCCGGGACGGGATGAAAAACTGTTTTTT.

As for this clonotype: Compared with germline, one end of the junction differs, possibly owing to a read error. This sequence joins TRBV27 and TRBJ2-7; 9 bases line up with TRBD1. Germline lookup yields CDR1 MNHEY and CDR2 SMNVEV (reference sequence). The CDR3 consists of 13 residues. The CDR3 DNA is TGTGTCAGCAGTTTACAGGGGGCGTACGAGCAGTACTTC. Translation gives CVSSLQGAYEQYF.

The J gene is TRBJ2-3, the V gene TRBV5-1; D might be TRBD1 (5 bases). Trimming took off 0 bases at V and 8 bases at J, with 13 bases between the two ends. This CDR3 has 14 residues. Germline V CDR1 and CDR2: SGHRS, YFSETQ. CDR3: CASSLETVRGTQYF. CDR3 DNA sequence: TGCGCCAGCAGCTTGGAGACAGTAAGAGGTACGCAGTATTTT. The full variable domain, in which reference TRBV5-1 and TRBJ2-3 provide the parts outside the CDR3, is KAGVTQTPRYLIKTRGQQVTLSCSPISGHRSVSWYQQTPGQGLQFLFEYFSETQRNKGNFPGRFSGRQFSNSRSEMNVSTLELGDSALYLCASSLETVRGTQYFGPGTRLTVL.

The V gene is TRBV30, the J gene TRBJ1-4, with unresolved D. Trimming removed 3 bases from V and 6 bases from J, with 17 bases in between. This CDR3 comprises 15 residues. CDR1 and CDR2 (germline): GTSNPN, SVGIG (reference sequence). This CDR3 is CAWRETSRSDEKLFF. In DNA, the CDR3 is TGTGCCTGGAGAGAGACCAGTAGATCCGATGAAAAACTGTTTTTT.

This clonotype was picked up many times. The rearrangement joins TRBV5-1 to TRBJ2-3; 9 nucleotides align to TRBD2. V was pared by 4 bases and J by 9 bases, with 15 bases of the junction left unmatched. The germline gives CDR1 SGHRS, CDR2 YFSETQ. The CDR3 contains 16 residues. DNA of the CDR3: TGCGCCAGCAGCCCAACCCTTGCGCGGGGGGGCCACACGCAGTATTTT. Translated, it gives CASSPTLARGGHTQYF.

This clonotype showed up many times. The chain carries TRBV12-3 or TRBV12-4 and TRBJ1-2; D remains ambiguous. Deletions cut 3 bases from V and 0 bases from J, with 11 bases between. This CDR3 spans 15 amino acids. In nucleotides, the CDR3 is TGTGCCAGCAGTTTTGTTGGAGGATCTAACTATGGCTACACCTTC. Its protein is CASSFVGGSNYGYTF.

This clonotype was counted a few times. The J gene is TRBJ1-6, the V gene TRBV20-1; D is unresolved. CDR1 DFQATT and CDR2 SNEGSKA come from the germline V gene (reference sequence). Deletions cut 0 bases from V and 6 bases from J, with 3 bases between. The CDR3 covers 12 residues. The chain's CDR3 is CSARDSNSPLHF. Written as DNA, the CDR3 is TGCAGTGCTAGAGATAGTAATTCACCCCTCCACTTT.

This clonotype was recorded many times. This chain joins TRBV18 and TRBJ2-1; weak D call: TRBD2 (5 bases). V dropped 5 bases and J dropped 10 bases, with 9 bases sitting between them. Germline V gene lookup returns CDR1 KGHSH and CDR2 LQKENI. The CDR3 extends over 11 amino acids. This CDR3 is CASSSTGEQFF. Here the CDR3 DNA reads TGTGCCAGCTCATCAACGGGAGAGCAGTTCTTC.

The chain couples TRBV6-1 to TRBJ1-2; tentatively, D is TRBD1 (6 bases). Trimming removed 9 bases from V and 3 bases from J, with 14 bases in between. This CDR3 is 13 amino acids long. Germline CDR1 reads MNHNS; CDR2 reads SASEGT. The CDR3 here is CASNRDPDYGYTF. The CDR3 coding sequence is TGTGCCAGTAACAGGGATCCGGACTATGGCTACACCTTC.

With regard to this clonotype: A read error may explain this, as a much larger clone is one base away. V is TRBV28 and J is TRBJ2-7; 9 bases line up with TRBD1. Germline V gene lookup returns CDR1 MDHEN and CDR2 SYDVKM. There are 14 residues in the CDR3. The CDR3 DNA follows: TGTGCCAGCAGTGTAACAGGGGGCACCTACGAGCGGTACTTC. Encoded protein: CASSVTGGTYERYF. The variable domain in full, with the rest retrieved from reference TRBV28 and TRBJ2-7, is DVKVTQSSRYLVKRTGEKVFLECVQDMDHENMFWYRQDPGLGLRLIYFSYDVKMKEKGDIPEGYSVSREKKERFSLILESASTNQTSMYLCASSVTGGTYERYFGPGTRLTVT.

As concerns this clonotype: A much larger clonotype is one base distant, so this may be a read error. The chain couples TRBV2 to TRBJ1-5, with D unclear. The CDR3 spans 14 residues. CDR1 is SNHLY, CDR2 FYNNEI, per germline. DNA of the CDR3: TGTGTCAGCGGTGGGTCTTATAGCAATCAGCCCCAGCATTTT. Translating it yields CVSGGSYSNQPQHF. The full variable domain, in which reference TRBV2 and TRBJ1-5 provide the parts outside the CDR3, is EPEVTQTPSHQVTQMGQEVILRCVPISNHLYFYWYRQILGQKVEFLVSFYNNEISEKSEIFDDQFSVERPDGSNFTLKIRSTKLEDSAMYFCVSGGSYSNQPQHFGDGTRLSIL.

This clonotype has more than one count but fewer than ten. The chain uses TRBV5-6 and TRBJ1-2; tentative D call: TRBD1 (6 bases). The germline V gene encodes CDR1 SGHDT and CDR2 YYEEEE. V lost 3 bases to trimming and J lost 3 bases, with 15 bases between them. This CDR3 comprises 15 residues. The CDR3 sequence is CASSSYRAVDYGYTF. The DNA for the CDR3 is TGTGCCAGCAGCTCCTACAGGGCTGTGGACTATGGCTACACCTTC.

Ten or more counts support this clonotype. CDR3 region: CASSLGGQGSGNTIYF. The CDR3 coding sequence is TGTGCCAGCAGCCTCGGGGGACAGGGCTCTGGAAACACCATATATTTT. This chain uses TRBV7-3 with TRBJ1-3; TRBD1 agrees at 9 bases. The ends lost 5 bases at V and 0 bases at J; junction bases unmatched: 5. Per germline, CDR1 SGHTA and CDR2 FQGTGA. There are 16 residues in the CDR3.

This clonotype appeared many times. The V and J genes are TRBV27 and TRBJ1-3, with 9 bases lining up with TRBD1. Per germline, CDR1 MNHEY and CDR2 SMNVEV (reference sequence). The CDR3 is 16 amino acids. Trimming at V came to 6 bases and at J to 4 bases, leaving 10 bases not matched to a gene. In DNA form, the CDR3 reads TGTGCCAGCAGCGATATACAGGGGGCAAAAGGAAACACCATATATTTT. It yields the protein CASSDIQGAKGNTIYF.

Turning to this clonotype: One end of the junction fails to match germline, which may point to a read error. The chain links TRBV5-1 to TRBJ2-7, with a tentative D call TRBD1 (5 bases). The germline gives CDR1 SGHRS, CDR2 YFSETQ. The CDR3 is made up of 14 amino acids. The CDR3: CASSFAGQSYGQYF. CDR3 nucleotides: TGCGCCAGCAGCTTTGCAGGGCAATCCTACGGGCAGTACTTC.

This clonotype has a count of ten or more. This chain connects TRBV27 to TRBJ2-7, with D maybe TRBD1 (6 bases). The germline gives CDR1 MNHEY, CDR2 SMNVEV (reference sequence). V was cut by 7 bases and J by 6 bases, with 16 bases left in between. The CDR3 contains 13 residues. CDR3: CASTGAYPFEQYF. Here the CDR3 DNA reads TGTGCCAGCACAGGGGCTTACCCTTTCGAGCAGTACTTC.

In its sample, this clonotype was seen many times. The chain uses TRBV3-1 and TRBJ2-7; TRBD1 is a possible D gene (6 bases). Germline loops: CDR1 LGHDT, CDR2 YNNKEL (reference sequence). V was clipped by 1 base and J by 3 bases, with 10 bases between them. The length of the CDR3 is 14 residues. The CDR3 nucleotides read TGTGCCAGCAGCCAAGTTCAGGGGATCTACGAGCAGTACTTC. Translation: CASSQVQGIYEQYF.